This T cell receptor beta chain was sequenced for a study of blood T cells in healthy people across ages. Sample-barcoded 5' priming and a J-beta primer mix drove a second PCR of roughly 7 to 11 cycles. TCRdb re-called the 5' RACE reads through MiXCR, storing one row per CDR3 protein. The table includes some 1.5 million distinct CDR3 sequences, about 42% detected once. Of note for this clonotype: Its antigen is undetermined.

From germline, CDR1 is DFQATT and CDR2 SNEGSKA (reference sequence). This CDR3 spans 13 amino acids. With 3 bases clipped from V and 8 bases from J, the junction kept 9 bases outside the gene matches. Per sample, a minimum of 7 million PBMCs were isolated. Study outcomes and limitations: Versus aged donors, long-lived donors had higher diversity and more naive CD4+ cells. TCR beta diversity correlated strongly with naive T cell percentage.

What was sequenced was blood. The chain recombines TRBV20-1 with TRBJ1-2, with 7 nucleotides matching TRBD1. This receptor was taken from a woman under 30 in good health. The CDR3 DNA is TGCAGTGCTAGGCAGACAGGGTCAGAGGGCTACACCTTC. This sequence encodes CSARQTGSEGYTF.